The 5 T cell receptor beta chains below come from one sample, sequenced in a study of T cells in Graves' hyperthyroidism and ophthalmopathy. Regions amplified from RNA transcripts were the TCR beta CDR3 regions. Initially, a first-round RT-PCR of the TCR CDR3 employed the HTBI primer set. TCRdb analysed the multiplex PCR reads with MiXCR anew, one entry per CDR3 protein. The sample lists around 500,000 distinct CDR3 sequences, 13% to 15% seen once, with about 15% in the top ten. Sequenced input: blood. The receptors come from a woman aged 40 to 50 with Graves' hyperthyroidism.

Regarding this clonotype: This may come from a read error, since a much larger clone is one base off. The chain recombines TRBV5-1 with TRBJ1-1; tentatively, D is TRBD1 (5 bases). The V gene's germline CDR1 is SGHRS and CDR2 YFSETQ. The length of the CDR3 is 15 residues. V lost 3 bases and J lost 0, with 12 bases in between. The CDR3 DNA reads TGCGCCAGCAGCTGGGCAGGGTCGATGAACACTGAAGCTTTCTTT. It codes for CASSWAGSMNTEAFF.

This clonotype showed up just a few times. This chain uses TRBV5-1 with TRBJ1-4, with TRBD1 as a possible D gene (5 bases). The CDR3 runs to 15 residues. Trimming left V 2 bases short and J 0 bases short, with 8 bases between. Germline V gene sequence: CDR1 SGHRS, CDR2 YFSETQ. CDR3: CASSFTGPTNEKLFF. The CDR3 coding sequence is TGCGCCAGCAGCTTTACAGGACCAACTAATGAAAAACTGTTTTTT.

The J gene is TRBJ2-3, the V gene TRBV6-2 or TRBV6-3, with 10 bases lining up with TRBD1. V gave up 0 bases and J gave up 6 bases; unmatched junction bases: 6. CDR3 length: 16 residues. The germline V gene has CDR1 MNHEY and CDR2 SVGEGT. CDR3 region: CASSYSGTGAADTQYF. CDR3 nucleotides: TGTGCCAGCAGTTACTCGGGGACAGGGGCAGCGGATACGCAGTATTTT.

This chain connects TRBV20-1 to TRBJ2-2; TRBD2 matches at 11 bases. Trimming at V came to 4 bases and at J to 4 bases, leaving 5 bases not matched to a gene. Germline CDR1 is DFQATT and CDR2 is SNEGSKA (reference sequence). The CDR3 sequence is 15 residues long. CDR3 DNA sequence: TGCAGTGCTACCGGACTAGCGGGTACCACCGGGGAGCTGTTTTTT. Translating gives CSATGLAGTTGELFF.

Written as DNA, the CDR3 is TGTGCCAGCAGTCCTGGAATCGGGCCAAGTCCCGAGACCCAGTACTTC. Translation gives CASSPGIGPSPETQYF. The rearrangement links TRBV27 to TRBJ2-5; D is undetermined. This CDR3 has 16 amino acids. Germline V lookup: CDR1 MNHEY, CDR2 SMNVEV (reference sequence). The V end lost 5 bases, the J end lost 5 bases, and 21 bases lay between the germline ends.